These 26 T cell receptor beta chains originate from one sample sequenced in a study of blood T cell repertoires in COVID-19 (dated by TCRdb to the early 2020s). Receptor libraries were prepared by the immunoSEQ multiplex PCR assay. TCRdb holds this immuneACCESS table with in-frame rearrangements only. Some clones are missing; in checked studies, unresolved V genes explain under half, and the rest has no known cause. The sample contains about 100,000 clones, roughly 89% of them found a single time. The ten largest clones capture around 6% of the sample. The sequenced material came from peripheral blood. The receptors here all came from a man between 70 and 80 years old with acute or convalescent COVID-19.

This clone was seen a handful of times. This chain joins TRBV28 and TRBJ1-4; TRBD1 matches 7 bases. Trimming took 5 bases from V and 4 from J; bases not matched to a gene: 4. This CDR3 spans 14 amino acids. Germline lookup yields CDR1 MDHEN and CDR2 SYDVKM. CDR3 coding DNA: TGTGCCAGCAGTCCGGGACAGCTTAATGAAAAACTGTTTTTT. Translating gives CASSPGQLNEKLFF.

This clone was observed a single time. This sequence joins TRBV5-4 and TRBJ2-1; TRBD1 agrees at 8 bases. V shed 4 bases, J shed 7 bases, and the junction held 4 bases outside the gene matches. Per the germline V gene, CDR1 is SGHNT and CDR2 is YYREEE (reference sequence). CDR3 length: 13 residues. The DNA of the CDR3 is TGTGCCAGCAGCAGAGACAGGGGTAATGAGCAGTTCTTC. Its translation: CASSRDRGNEQFF.

This chain uses TRBV2 with TRBJ1-6; TRBD1 is a possible D gene (5 bases). This CDR3 is built from 15 residues. V lost 4 bases to trimming and J lost 5 bases, with 12 bases between them. Germline values: CDR1 SNHLY, CDR2 FYNNEI. The CDR3: CASSGAGGNNSPLHF. CDR3 in DNA: TGTGCCAGCAGTGGAGCCGGGGGGAATAATTCACCCCTCCACTTT.

The chain uses TRBV3-1 (or the pseudogene TRBV3-2) and TRBJ1-3, with D hard to call. The CDR3 contains 13 residues. V gave up 2 bases and J gave up 0 bases, with 2 bases separating them. Germline values: CDR1 LGHDT, CDR2 YNNKEL (reference sequence). The CDR3, as DNA: TGTGCCAGCAGCCAATACTCTGGAAACACCATATATTTT. Translated, it gives CASSQYSGNTIYF.

In DNA form, the CDR3 reads TGTGCCAGCAGCCAAAGGGGGCTCGAAGCTTTCTTT. This translates into CASSQRGLEAFF. The gene calls are TRBV3-1 (or the pseudogene TRBV3-2) and TRBJ1-1; TRBD1 matches at 7 bases. Germline V gene data show CDR1 as LGHDT and CDR2 as YNNKEL (reference sequence). V was pared by 2 bases and J by 8 bases, with 2 bases of the junction left unmatched. CDR3 length: 12 residues.

This clone was counted a single time. The chain links TRBV13 to TRBJ1-2; tentative D call: TRBD1 (5 bases). The CDR3 runs 19 residues. V gave up 0 bases and J gave up 7 bases, with 27 bases separating them. Germline V lookup: CDR1 PRHDT, CDR2 FYEKMQ (reference sequence). CDR3: CASSLGGGVPLTNIGGYTF. Written as DNA, the CDR3 is TGTGCCAGCAGCTTAGGCGGGGGGGTTCCCCTCACAAATATTGGTGGCTACACCTTC.

The V call is TRBV18, the J call TRBJ1-6; D gene unclear. This CDR3 comprises 16 residues. Germline CDR1 reads KGHSH; CDR2 reads LQKENI. Trimming removed 0 bases from V and 9 bases from J, with 15 bases in between. Written as DNA, the CDR3 is TGTGCCAGCTCACCACCGGGAGAAAGGGCTGCTTCACCCCTCCACTTT. This codes for CASSPPGERAASPLHF. The variable domain in full, completed from reference TRBV18 and TRBJ1-6, reads NAGVMQNPRHLVRRRGQEARLRCSPMKGHSHVYWYRQLPEEGLKFMVYLQKENIIDESGMPKERFSAEFPKEGPSILRIQQVVRGDSAAYFCASSPPGERAASPLHFGNGTRLTVT.

J is TRBJ2-7 and V is TRBV2; D unclear. The CDR3 is 14 amino acids. Germline V CDR1 and CDR2: SNHLY, FYNNEI. V lost 1 base and J lost 0, with 7 bases in between. CDR3 DNA: TGTGCCAGCAGTGAAGGGGCGAGCTCCTACGAGCAGTACTTC. This gives the protein CASSEGASSYEQYF.

V is TRBV4-3 and J is TRBJ2-7, with 7 nucleotides matching TRBD2. This CDR3 comprises 15 residues. J lost 2 bases, V lost 0 bases, and 4 bases had no gene match. CDR1 is LGHNA, CDR2 YSLEER, per germline. CDR3 coding DNA: TGCGCCAGCAGCCAAGATCTTGCGGGAGCCTACGAGCAGTACTTC. Its translation: CASSQDLAGAYEQYF.

This rearrangement joins TRBV6-5 to TRBJ1-1; D not certain. V lost 0 bases and J 4 bases, leaving 12 bases between the germline ends. The CDR3 is 15 residues long. Germline V gene sequence: CDR1 MNHEY, CDR2 SVGAGI. The CDR3 loop is CASSYSLRAGTEAFF. CDR3 nucleotide sequence: TGTGCCAGCAGTTACTCCCTGAGGGCGGGCACTGAAGCTTTCTTT.

The chain uses TRBV10-1 and TRBJ1-5; D ambiguous. Trimming cost V 0 bases and J 5 bases, with 8 bases left between them. Germline-derived CDR1 and CDR2 are WNHNN and SYGVQD (reference sequence). The CDR3 is 14 amino acids. This CDR3 reads CASSESAGDQPQHF. CDR3 DNA sequence: TGCGCCAGCAGTGAGTCGGCGGGTGATCAGCCCCAGCATTTT.

J is TRBJ2-5 and V is TRBV28; 9 bases map to TRBD2. Germline trimming cut 6 bases from V and 4 bases from J; bases unmatched to any gene: 9. CDR1 is MDHEN and CDR2 is SYDVKM in the germline V gene. This CDR3 has 15 residues. CDR3 nucleotide sequence: TGTGCCAGCAGCTCCCCCCTTAGCGGGAGAGAGACCCAGTACTTC. It translates to CASSSPLSGRETQYF.

This clone was detected only once. The chain joins TRBV28 to TRBJ2-7, with 12 bases fitting TRBD2. The germline CDR1 and CDR2 sequences are MDHEN and SYDVKM. This CDR3 is 16 amino acids long. V gave up 6 bases and J gave up 4 bases; unmatched junction bases: 10. The CDR3 spells CASSPVGLAGLYEQYF. CDR3 coding DNA: TGTGCCAGCAGCCCCGTCGGACTAGCGGGATTGTACGAGCAGTACTTC.

The chain recombines TRBV5-6 with TRBJ1-3, with 9 bases aligning to TRBD1. Trimming cost V 2 bases and J 9 bases; bases outside gene matches: 6. The CDR3 extends over 14 amino acids. CDR1 SGHDT and CDR2 YYEEEE come from the germline V gene. The CDR3 spells CASSFRDRAGTIYF. Written as DNA, the CDR3 is TGTGCCAGCAGCTTCCGGGACAGGGCCGGCACCATATATTTT.

This clone was found once. The chain recombines TRBV5-6 with TRBJ2-7; TRBD2 aligns across 10 bases. CDR3 length: 15 residues. Germline loops: CDR1 SGHDT, CDR2 YYEEEE. With 0 bases clipped from V and 2 bases from J, the junction kept 2 bases outside the gene matches. CDR3 in amino acids: CASSLGAGGTYEQYF. The CDR3 nucleotides are TGTGCCAGCAGCTTGGGAGCGGGGGGGACCTACGAGCAGTACTTC.

The chain recombines TRBV23-1 with TRBJ2-3; 8 positions match TRBD1. TRBV23-1 is placed among ORFs of uncertain function. The CDR3 loop spans 15 amino acids. V trimming: 5 bases; J trimming: 0 bases; junction bases outside the gene matches: 4. DNA for the CDR3: TGCGCCAGCAGTGTACAGGGGGATAGCACAGATACGCAGTATTTT. Its protein is CASSVQGDSTDTQYF.

The V call is TRBV11-3, the J call TRBJ1-1; 7 nucleotides align to TRBD1. The CDR3 extends over 15 amino acids. V dropped 5 bases and J dropped 0; count of bases not matched to a gene: 6. Germline V gives CDR1 SGHNT, CDR2 YENEEA. The CDR3 nucleotides are TGTGCCAGCAGCGCACGACAGGGTTTGAACACTGAAGCTTTCTTT. This codes for CASSARQGLNTEAFF.

The chain links TRBV10-1 to TRBJ2-1; D is undetermined. The germline CDR1 and CDR2 sequences are WNHNN and SYGVQD (reference sequence). V dropped 8 bases and J dropped 8 bases, with 7 bases sitting between them. CDR3 length: 10 residues. CDR3 coding DNA: TGCGCCAGCCGTGGAGATGAGCAGTTCTTC. Protein product: CASRGDEQFF.

The chain has TRBV7-8 and TRBJ1-3; D might be TRBD1 (5 bases). Per germline, CDR1 SGHVS and CDR2 FQNEAQ. Trimming stripped 4 bases from V and 4 bases from J, with 14 bases between. There are 15 residues in the CDR3. The CDR3 sequence: CASSSAGMRGNTIYF. In DNA form, the CDR3 reads TGTGCCAGCAGCTCTGCAGGGATGCGAGGAAACACCATATATTTT.

J is TRBJ2-7 and V is TRBV6-2 or TRBV6-3, with D hard to call. Trimming cost V 4 bases and J 2 bases, with 9 bases left between them. The CDR3 is made up of 13 amino acids. CDR1 and CDR2 (germline): MNHEY, SVGEGT. CDR3: CASSSTDTYEQYF. In DNA form, the CDR3 reads TGTGCCAGCAGTTCCACTGATACCTACGAGCAGTACTTC.

The V call is TRBV10-3, the J call TRBJ1-1, with D possibly being TRBD1 (6 bases). Trimming cost V 10 bases and J 1 base, with 13 bases left between them. The CDR3 is 13 residues long. CDR1 is ENHRY, CDR2 SYGVKD, per germline. CDR3: CANGGGPNTEAFF. The CDR3 coding sequence is TGTGCCAACGGGGGGGGCCCGAACACTGAAGCTTTCTTT.

The gene calls are TRBV10-1 and TRBJ2-1; D might be TRBD1 (5 bases). V lost 3 bases and J 6 bases, leaving 15 bases between the germline ends. Germline CDR1 WNHNN, CDR2 SYGVQD (reference sequence). This CDR3 spans 15 amino acids. DNA for the CDR3: TGCGCCAGCAGTGACGAAGGGGCCCCTTTCAATGAGCAGTTCTTC. As protein: CASSDEGAPFNEQFF.

This clone is a singleton in its sample. The J gene is TRBJ2-7, the V gene TRBV7-2, with D possibly being TRBD2 (6 bases). Germline CDR1 is SGHTA and CDR2 is FQGNSA. Trimming left V 5 bases short and J 3 bases short, with 8 bases between. The CDR3 extends over 12 amino acids. This CDR3 is CASSQGGYEQYF. The CDR3 DNA follows: TGTGCCAGCAGCCAGGGAGGCTACGAGCAGTACTTC.

This sequence joins TRBV5-1 and TRBJ2-3, with TRBD2 identical over 11 bases. The CDR3 spans 17 residues. J was trimmed by 6 bases and V by 2 bases; bases with no gene match: 11. Germline assignment: CDR1 SGHRS and CDR2 YFSETQ. DNA of the CDR3: TGCGCCAGCAGCTTCGGAGTAGCGGGGGGGCTCTCGGATACGCAGTATTTT. Translation gives CASSFGVAGGLSDTQYF.

This chain joins TRBV7-8 and TRBJ1-1; 10 nucleotides align to TRBD1. V shed 4 bases and J 4 bases; nucleotides not matched to a gene: 3. Looked up from germline, CDR1 is SGHVS and CDR2 is FQNEAQ. The CDR3 length is 14 residues. This CDR3 reads CASSSRTGGTEAFF. In DNA form, the CDR3 reads TGTGCCAGCAGCTCCCGGACAGGGGGCACTGAAGCTTTCTTT.

The chain links TRBV5-1 to TRBJ1-1; a possible D gene is TRBD1 (6 bases). Germline-derived CDR1 and CDR2 are SGHRS and YFSETQ. V lost 4 bases to trimming and J lost 7 bases, with 17 bases between them. The CDR3 totals 14 residues. This chain's CDR3 is CASSLGHPFDEAFF. The CDR3 DNA reads as TGCGCCAGCAGCCTGGGACATCCTTTTGATGAAGCTTTCTTT.